This section outlines one TCR beta chain sequence together with its context. The target antigen is unknown. The data stem from a study of T-cell reconstitution after alpha-beta-depleted transplantation in children. The study's findings and limits: For some patients, TCRbeta diversity was high at day 60 because of recipient T cells and thymic progenitors that survived. As was reported, about two months after transplant, alpha-beta T cells came from several hundred expanded graft clones. The authors attributed T-cell counts and diversity one year after transplant mostly to newly produced T cells.

Library preparation (for TCRbeta) was performed with unique molecular identifiers. Each CDR3 protein gets one entry after TCRdb re-called the PCR reads with MiXCR. This table holds just over 950,000 distinct CDR3 sequences, roughly 31% found once. The CDR3 spans 13 residues. Germline values: CDR1 SGHVS, CDR2 FNYEAQ. V was cut by 5 bases and J by 6 bases, with 12 bases left in between. This receptor was obtained from a boy in the first two years of life who had a stem cell transplant for SCID, so the T cells may come from the graft donor. The sequenced sample was PBMCs, mostly from graft donor cells, obtained 360 days after TCRalphabeta/CD19-depleted stem cell transplant. This chain links TRBV7-6 with TRBJ2-3, with D maybe TRBD1 (6 bases). In nucleotides, the CDR3 is TGTGCCAGCAGCCTCCAGGGGATGGATACGCAGTATTTT. This codes for CASSLQGMDTQYF.